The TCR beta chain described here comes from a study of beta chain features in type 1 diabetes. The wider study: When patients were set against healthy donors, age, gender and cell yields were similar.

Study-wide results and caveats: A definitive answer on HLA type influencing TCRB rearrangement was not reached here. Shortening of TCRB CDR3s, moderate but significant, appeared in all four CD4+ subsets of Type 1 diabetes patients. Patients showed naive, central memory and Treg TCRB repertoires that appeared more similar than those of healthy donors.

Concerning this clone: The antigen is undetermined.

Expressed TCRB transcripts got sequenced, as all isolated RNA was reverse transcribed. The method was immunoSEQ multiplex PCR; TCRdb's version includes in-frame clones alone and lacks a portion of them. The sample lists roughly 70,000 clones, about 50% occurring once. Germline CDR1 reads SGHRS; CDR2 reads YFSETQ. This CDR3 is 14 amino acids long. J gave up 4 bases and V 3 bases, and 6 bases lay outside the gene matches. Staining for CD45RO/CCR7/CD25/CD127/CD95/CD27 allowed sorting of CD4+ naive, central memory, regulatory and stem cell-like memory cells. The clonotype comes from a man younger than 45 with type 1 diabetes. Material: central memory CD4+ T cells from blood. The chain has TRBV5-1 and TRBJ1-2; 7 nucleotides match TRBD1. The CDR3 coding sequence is TGCGCCAGCAGCTCCGACAGGGCTTTCTATGGCTACACCTTC. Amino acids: CASSSDRAFYGYTF. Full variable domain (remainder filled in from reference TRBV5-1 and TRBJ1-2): KAGVTQTPRYLIKTRGQQVTLSCSPISGHRSVSWYQQTPGQGLQFLFEYFSETQRNKGNFPGRFSGRQFSNSRSEMNVSTLELGDSALYLCASSSDRAFYGYTFGSGTRLTVV.